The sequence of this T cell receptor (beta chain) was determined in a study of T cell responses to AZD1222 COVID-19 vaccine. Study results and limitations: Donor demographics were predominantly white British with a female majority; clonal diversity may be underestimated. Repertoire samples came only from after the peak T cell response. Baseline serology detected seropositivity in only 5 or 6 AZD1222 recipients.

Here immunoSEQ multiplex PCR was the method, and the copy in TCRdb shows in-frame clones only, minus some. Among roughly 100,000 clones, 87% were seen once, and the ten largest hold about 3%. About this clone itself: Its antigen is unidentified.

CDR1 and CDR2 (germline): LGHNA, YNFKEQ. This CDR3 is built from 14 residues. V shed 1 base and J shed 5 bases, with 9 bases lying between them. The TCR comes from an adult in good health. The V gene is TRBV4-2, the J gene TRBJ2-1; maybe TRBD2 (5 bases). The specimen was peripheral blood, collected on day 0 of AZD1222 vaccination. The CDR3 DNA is TGTGCCAGCAGCCAAGCGGAAGCGGACAATGAGCAGTTCTTC. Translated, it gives CASSQAEADNEQFF.